This TCR beta chain was sequenced in a study of blood T cell repertoires in COVID-19. Across the whole study: T cells, B-cell-depleted T cells, or PBMCs supplied cDNA or gDNA.

The germline V gene has CDR1 LNHDA and CDR2 SQIVND (reference sequence). V lost 5 bases and J lost 6, with 20 bases in between. This CDR3 region has 16 residues. TCRdb keeps only in-frame clones here, not all; method: immunoSEQ multiplex PCR. The sample carries 150,000 to 200,000 clones, around four fifths recorded once. This sequence originates from a woman of 80 years or more with COVID-19, enrolled during active disease. The gene calls are TRBV19 and TRBJ1-5, with a possible D match to TRBD1 (6 bases). The sample comprised peripheral blood. CDR3 loop: CASSFSQGAAIQPQHF. CDR3 nucleotides: TGTGCCAGTAGTTTCTCACAGGGAGCGGCGATTCAGCCCCAGCATTTT.